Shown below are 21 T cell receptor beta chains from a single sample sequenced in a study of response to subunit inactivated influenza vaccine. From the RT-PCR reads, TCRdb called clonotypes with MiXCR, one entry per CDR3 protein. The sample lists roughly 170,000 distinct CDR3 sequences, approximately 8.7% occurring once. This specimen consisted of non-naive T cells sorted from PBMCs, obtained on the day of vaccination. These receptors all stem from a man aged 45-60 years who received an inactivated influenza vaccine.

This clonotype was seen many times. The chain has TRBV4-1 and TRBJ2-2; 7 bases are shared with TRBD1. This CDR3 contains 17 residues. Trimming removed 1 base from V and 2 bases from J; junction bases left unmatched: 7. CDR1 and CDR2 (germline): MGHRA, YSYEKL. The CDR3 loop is CASSQGSTGLNTGELFF. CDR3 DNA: TGCGCCAGCAGCCAAGGGTCGACAGGGCTTAACACCGGGGAGCTGTTTTTT.

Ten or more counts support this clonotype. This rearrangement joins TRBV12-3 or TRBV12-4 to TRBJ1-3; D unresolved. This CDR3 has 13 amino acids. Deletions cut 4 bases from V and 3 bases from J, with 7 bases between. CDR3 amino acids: CASSYGLGNTIYF. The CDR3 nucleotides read TGTGCCAGCAGTTATGGCCTTGGAAACACCATATATTTT.

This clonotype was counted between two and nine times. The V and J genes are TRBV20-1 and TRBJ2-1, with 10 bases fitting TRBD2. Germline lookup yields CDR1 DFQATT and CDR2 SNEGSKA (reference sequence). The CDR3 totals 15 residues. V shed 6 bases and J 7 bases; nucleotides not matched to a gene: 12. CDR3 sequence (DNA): TGCAGTGCGCCGGGGGAGCGGGGGGGCCGAAATGAGCAGTTCTTC. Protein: CSAPGERGGRNEQFF.

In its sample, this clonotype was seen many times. The CDR3 sequence: CSARDRSPSTSTDTQYF. In nucleotides, the CDR3 is TGCAGTGCTAGAGATCGGTCTCCTAGCACTTCCACAGATACGCAGTATTTT. The rearrangement links TRBV20-1 to TRBJ2-3; possibly TRBD2 for D (5 bases). Trimming took off 0 bases at V and 2 bases at J, with 18 bases between the two ends. The CDR3 consists of 17 residues. Germline loops: CDR1 DFQATT, CDR2 SNEGSKA (reference sequence).

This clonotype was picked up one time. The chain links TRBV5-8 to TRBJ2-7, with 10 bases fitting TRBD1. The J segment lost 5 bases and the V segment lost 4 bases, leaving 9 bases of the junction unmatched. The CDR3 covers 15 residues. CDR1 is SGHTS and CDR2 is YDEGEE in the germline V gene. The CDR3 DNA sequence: TGTGCCAGCAGCCGACAGGGGGCCCTCGGGGACGAGCAGTACTTC. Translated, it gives CASSRQGALGDEQYF.

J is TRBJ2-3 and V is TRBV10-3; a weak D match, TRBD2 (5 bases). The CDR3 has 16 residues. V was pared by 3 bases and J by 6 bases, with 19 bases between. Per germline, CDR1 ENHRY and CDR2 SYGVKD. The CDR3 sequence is CAISDLGEVGSDTQYF. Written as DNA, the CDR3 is TGTGCCATCAGTGACCTCGGGGAAGTTGGTTCGGATACGCAGTATTTT.

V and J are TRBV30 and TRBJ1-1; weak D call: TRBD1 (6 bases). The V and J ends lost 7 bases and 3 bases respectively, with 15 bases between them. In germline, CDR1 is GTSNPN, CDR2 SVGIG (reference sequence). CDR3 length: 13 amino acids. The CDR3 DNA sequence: TGTGCCTCTACAGGGTGGGAGGACACTGAAGCTTTCTTT. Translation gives CASTGWEDTEAFF.

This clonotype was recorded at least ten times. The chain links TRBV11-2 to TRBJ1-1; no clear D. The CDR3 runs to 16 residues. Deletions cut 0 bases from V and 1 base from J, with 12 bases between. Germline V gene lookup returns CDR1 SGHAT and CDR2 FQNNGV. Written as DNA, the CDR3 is TGTGCCAGCAGCTTAGATCCCGATCCCGGGAACACTGAAGCTTTCTTT. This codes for CASSLDPDPGNTEAFF. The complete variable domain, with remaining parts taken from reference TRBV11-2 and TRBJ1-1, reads EAGVAQSPRYKIIEKRQSVAFWCNPISGHATLYWYQQILGQGPKLLIQFQNNGVVDDSQLPKDRFSAERLKGVDSTLKIQPAKLEDSAVYLCASSLDPDPGNTEAFFGQGTRLTVV.

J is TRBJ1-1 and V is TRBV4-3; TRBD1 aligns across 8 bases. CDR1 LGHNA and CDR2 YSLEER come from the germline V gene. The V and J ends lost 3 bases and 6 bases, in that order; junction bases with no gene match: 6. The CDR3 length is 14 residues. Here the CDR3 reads CASSQDRVGSEAFF. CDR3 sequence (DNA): TGCGCCAGCAGCCAGGACAGGGTAGGGTCTGAAGCTTTCTTT.

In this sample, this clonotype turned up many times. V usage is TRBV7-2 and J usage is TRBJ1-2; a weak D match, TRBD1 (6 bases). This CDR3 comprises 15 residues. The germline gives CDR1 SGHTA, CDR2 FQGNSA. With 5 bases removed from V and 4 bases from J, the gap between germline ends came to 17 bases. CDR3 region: CASSPVPGQSYGYTF. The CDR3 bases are TGTGCCAGCAGCCCCGTCCCGGGACAAAGCTATGGCTACACCTTC.

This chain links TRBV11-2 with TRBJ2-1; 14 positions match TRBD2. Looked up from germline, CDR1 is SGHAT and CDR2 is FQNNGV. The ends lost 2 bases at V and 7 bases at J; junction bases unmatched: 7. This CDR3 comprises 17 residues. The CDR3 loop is CASSLYRRTSGGNEQFF. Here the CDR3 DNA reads TGTGCCAGCAGCTTATATCGAAGGACTAGCGGGGGGAATGAGCAGTTCTTC.

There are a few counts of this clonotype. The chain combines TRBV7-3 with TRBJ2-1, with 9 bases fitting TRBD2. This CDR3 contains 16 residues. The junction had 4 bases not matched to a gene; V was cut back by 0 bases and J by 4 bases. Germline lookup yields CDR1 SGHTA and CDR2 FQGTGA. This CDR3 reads CASSLTAGGNYNEQFF. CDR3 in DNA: TGTGCCAGCAGCTTAACAGCGGGAGGCAATTACAATGAGCAGTTCTTC.

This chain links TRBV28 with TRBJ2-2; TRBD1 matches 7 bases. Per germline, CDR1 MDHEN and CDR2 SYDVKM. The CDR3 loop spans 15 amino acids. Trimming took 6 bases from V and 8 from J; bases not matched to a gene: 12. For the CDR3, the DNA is TGTGCCAGCAGCACACAGGGGATTGTGCGAGGGGAGCTGTTTTTT. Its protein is CASSTQGIVRGELFF.

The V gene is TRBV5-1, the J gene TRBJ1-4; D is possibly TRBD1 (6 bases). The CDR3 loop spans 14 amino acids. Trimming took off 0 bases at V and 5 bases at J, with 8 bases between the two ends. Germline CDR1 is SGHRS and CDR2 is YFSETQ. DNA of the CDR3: TGCGCCAGCAGCTTGGTAGGGGGGAATGAAAAACTGTTTTTT. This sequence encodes CASSLVGGNEKLFF. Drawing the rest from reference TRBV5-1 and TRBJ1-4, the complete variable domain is KAGVTQTPRYLIKTRGQQVTLSCSPISGHRSVSWYQQTPGQGLQFLFEYFSETQRNKGNFPGRFSGRQFSNSRSEMNVSTLELGDSALYLCASSLVGGNEKLFFGSGTQLSVL.

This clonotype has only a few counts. The CDR3 DNA reads TGCAGTGCTAGAGATCAGGCAGCACCCTATGGCTACACCTTC. Translated, it gives CSARDQAAPYGYTF. This sequence joins TRBV20-1 and TRBJ1-2; D not resolved. Per germline, CDR1 DFQATT and CDR2 SNEGSKA (reference sequence). V lost 0 bases, J lost 4 bases, and 12 bases lay in between. The CDR3 spans 14 residues.

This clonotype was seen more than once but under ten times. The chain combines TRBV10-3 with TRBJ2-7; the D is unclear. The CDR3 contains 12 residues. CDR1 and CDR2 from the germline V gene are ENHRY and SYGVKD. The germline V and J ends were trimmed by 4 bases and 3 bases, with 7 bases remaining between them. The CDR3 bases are TGTGCCATCAGTGGTAACAGCTACGAGCAGTACTTC. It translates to CAISGNSYEQYF.

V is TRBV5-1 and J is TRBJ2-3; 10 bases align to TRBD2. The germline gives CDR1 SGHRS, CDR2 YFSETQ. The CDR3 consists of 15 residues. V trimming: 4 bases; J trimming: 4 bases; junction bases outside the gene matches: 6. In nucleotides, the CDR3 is TGCGCCAGCAGCGACCTAGCGGGAGTGGCAGATACGCAGTATTTT. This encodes CASSDLAGVADTQYF.

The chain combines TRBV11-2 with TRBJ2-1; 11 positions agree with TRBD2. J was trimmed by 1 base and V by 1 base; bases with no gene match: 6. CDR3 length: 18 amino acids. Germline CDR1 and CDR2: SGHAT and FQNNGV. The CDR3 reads CASSLGLAGGWSYNEQFF. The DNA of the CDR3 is TGTGCCAGCAGCTTAGGCCTAGCGGGAGGTTGGTCCTACAATGAGCAGTTCTTC.

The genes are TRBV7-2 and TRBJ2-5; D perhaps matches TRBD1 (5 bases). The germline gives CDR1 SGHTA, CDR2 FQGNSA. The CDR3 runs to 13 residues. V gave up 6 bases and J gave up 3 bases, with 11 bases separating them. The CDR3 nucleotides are TGTGCCAGCAGATATCGGACAAAAGAGACCCAGTACTTC. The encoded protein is CASRYRTKETQYF.

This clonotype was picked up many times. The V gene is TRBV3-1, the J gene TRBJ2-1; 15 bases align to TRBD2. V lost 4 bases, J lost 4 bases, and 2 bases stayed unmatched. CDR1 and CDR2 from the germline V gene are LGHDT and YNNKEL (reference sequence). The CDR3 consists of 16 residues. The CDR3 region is CASSPGTSGGYNEQFF. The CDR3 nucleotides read TGTGCCAGCAGCCCGGGGACTAGCGGGGGGTACAATGAGCAGTTCTTC.

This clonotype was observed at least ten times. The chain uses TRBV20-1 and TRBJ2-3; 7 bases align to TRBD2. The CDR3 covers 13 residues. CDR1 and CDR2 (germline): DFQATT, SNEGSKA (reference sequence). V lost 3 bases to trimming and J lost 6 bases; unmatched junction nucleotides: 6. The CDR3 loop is CSASKLRGDTQYF. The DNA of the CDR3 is TGCAGTGCTAGCAAACTGCGGGGGGATACGCAGTATTTT.